This T cell receptor (beta chain) emerged from a study of shared clonotypes between healthy human individuals. Study-level information: Three plates were used per donor for CD4 naive, three for CD4 memory, two for CD8 naive and one for CD8 memory. Findings of the study overall: Among non-shared clonotypes, generation probabilities were lower than among those shared by all four donors.

Assay used: immunoSEQ multiplex PCR; TCRdb lists only in-frame clones, some missing. The repertoire holds over 2,000,000 clones, with about 94% as singletons. The naive CD8 population came from CD45RO-negative cells selected for CCR7, without terminally differentiated effector memory CD45RA+ cells. Recent acute infections and vaccinations were absent in the healthy HIV-negative adult donors. Germline V gives CDR1 SGHRS, CDR2 YFSETQ. Losses at the gene ends were 4 bases for V and 4 bases for J; bases not matched to a gene: 12. The CDR3 loop spans 17 amino acids. Concerning this clone itself: Its antigen is undetermined.

This receptor was obtained from a man between 18 and 29 years old in good health. Some clones in this sample may be carry-over from other donors' samples. The rearrangement links TRBV5-1 to TRBJ2-1; 9 bases match TRBD2. Specimen: naive CD8+ T cells from PBMCs. CDR3 nucleotide sequence: TGCGCCAGCAGCCCTCACATAGCGGGAGCCGGGTACAATGAGCAGTTCTTC. This translates into CASSPHIAGAGYNEQFF.